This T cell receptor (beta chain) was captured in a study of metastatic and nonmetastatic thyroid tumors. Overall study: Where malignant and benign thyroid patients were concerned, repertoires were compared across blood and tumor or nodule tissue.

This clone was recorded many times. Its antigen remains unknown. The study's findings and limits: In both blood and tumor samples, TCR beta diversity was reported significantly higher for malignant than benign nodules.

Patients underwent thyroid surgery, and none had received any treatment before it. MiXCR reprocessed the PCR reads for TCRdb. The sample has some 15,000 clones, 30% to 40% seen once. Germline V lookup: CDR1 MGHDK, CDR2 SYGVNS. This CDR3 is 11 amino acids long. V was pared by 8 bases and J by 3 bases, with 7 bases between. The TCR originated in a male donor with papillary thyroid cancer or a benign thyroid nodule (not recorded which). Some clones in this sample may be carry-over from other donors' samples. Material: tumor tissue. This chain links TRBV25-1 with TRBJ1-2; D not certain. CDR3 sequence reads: CASWGDYGYTF. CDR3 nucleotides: TGTGCCAGCTGGGGAGACTATGGCTACACCTTC.